This T cell receptor (beta chain) was identified during a study of T cells in Graves' hyperthyroidism and ophthalmopathy. It was RNA transcripts that yielded the amplified TCR beta CDR3 regions. HTBI primers were the set used in a first-round RT-PCR of the TCR CDR3. TCRdb fed the multiplex PCR reads into MiXCR, producing one record per CDR3 protein. The data contain about 500,000 distinct CDR3 sequences, over 13% of them singletons. Whole-study results and caveats: By a 13 V-J model, ophthalmopathy was set apart from stable hyperthyroidism. Ophthalmopathy was predicted by the model a median of approximately 6.6 months ahead of onset.

The PBMCs had their origin in 7.5 to 10 ml of fresh peripheral blood. This clonotype was counted many times. Its cognate antigen is unknown. CDR3 length equals 16 residues. V was pared by 1 base and J by 4 bases, with 7 bases of the junction left unmatched. Looked up from germline, CDR1 is SEHNR and CDR2 is FQNEAQ (reference sequence). Sequenced sample: blood. The clonotype was recovered from a woman aged 18-29 years with Graves' hyperthyroidism. The V call is TRBV7-9, the J call TRBJ2-3, with 8 bases aligning to TRBD2. The CDR3 DNA sequence: TGTGCCAGCAGCTTAGGGGCGGGAGGAAGCCCAGATACGCAGTATTTT. Protein: CASSLGAGGSPDTQYF.